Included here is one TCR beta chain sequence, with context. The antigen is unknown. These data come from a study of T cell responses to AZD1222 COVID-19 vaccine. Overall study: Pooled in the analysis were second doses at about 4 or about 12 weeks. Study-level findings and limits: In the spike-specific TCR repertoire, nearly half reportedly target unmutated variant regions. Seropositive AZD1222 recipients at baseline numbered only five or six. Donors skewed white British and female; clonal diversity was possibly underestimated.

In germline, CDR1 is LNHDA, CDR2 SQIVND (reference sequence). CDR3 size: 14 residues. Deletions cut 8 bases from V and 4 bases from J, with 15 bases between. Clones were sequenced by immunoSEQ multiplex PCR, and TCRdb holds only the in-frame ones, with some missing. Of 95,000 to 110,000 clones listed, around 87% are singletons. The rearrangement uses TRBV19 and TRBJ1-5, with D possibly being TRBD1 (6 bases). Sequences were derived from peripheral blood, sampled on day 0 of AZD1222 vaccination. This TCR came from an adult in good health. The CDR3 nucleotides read TGTGCCAGTCAAGGGGGAGGCGGTAATCAGCCCCAGCATTTT. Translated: CASQGGGGNQPQHF.